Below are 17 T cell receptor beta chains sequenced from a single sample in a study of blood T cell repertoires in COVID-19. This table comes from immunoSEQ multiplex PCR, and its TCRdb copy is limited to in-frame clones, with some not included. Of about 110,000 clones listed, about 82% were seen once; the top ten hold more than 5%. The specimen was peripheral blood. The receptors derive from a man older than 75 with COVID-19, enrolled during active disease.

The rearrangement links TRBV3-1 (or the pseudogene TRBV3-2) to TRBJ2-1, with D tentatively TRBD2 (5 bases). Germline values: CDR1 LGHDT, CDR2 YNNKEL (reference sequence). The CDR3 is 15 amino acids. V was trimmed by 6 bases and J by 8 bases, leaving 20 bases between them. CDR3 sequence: CASRPLPGSTHEQFF. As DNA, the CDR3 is TGTGCCAGCAGGCCCCTACCGGGGAGTACCCATGAGCAGTTCTTC.

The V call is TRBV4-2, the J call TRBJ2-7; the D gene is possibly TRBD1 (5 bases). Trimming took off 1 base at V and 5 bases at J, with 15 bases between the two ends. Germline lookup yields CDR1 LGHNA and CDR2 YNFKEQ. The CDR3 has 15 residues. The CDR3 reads CASSQVDGQGHEQYF. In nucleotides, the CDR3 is TGTGCCAGCAGCCAAGTGGACGGGCAGGGTCACGAGCAGTACTTC.

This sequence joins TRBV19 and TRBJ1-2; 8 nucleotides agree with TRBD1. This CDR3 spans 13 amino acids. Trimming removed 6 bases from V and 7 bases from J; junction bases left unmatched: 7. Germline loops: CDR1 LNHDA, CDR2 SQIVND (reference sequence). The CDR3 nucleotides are TGTGCCAGTAGCCGACAGGGGCCGGTTGGCTACACCTTC. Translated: CASSRQGPVGYTF. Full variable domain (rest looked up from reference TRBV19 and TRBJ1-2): DGGITQSPKYLFRKEGQNVTLSCEQNLNHDAMYWYRQDPGQGLRLIYYSQIVNDFQKGDIAEGYSVSREKKESFPLTVTSAQKNPTAFYLCASSRQGPVGYTFGSGTRLTVV.

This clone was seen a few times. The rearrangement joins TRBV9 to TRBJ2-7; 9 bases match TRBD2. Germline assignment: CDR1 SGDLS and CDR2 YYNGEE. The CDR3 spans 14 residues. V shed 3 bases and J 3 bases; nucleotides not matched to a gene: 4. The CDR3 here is CASSAGLAGYEQYF. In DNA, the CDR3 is TGTGCCAGCAGCGCGGGACTAGCCGGCTACGAGCAGTACTTC.

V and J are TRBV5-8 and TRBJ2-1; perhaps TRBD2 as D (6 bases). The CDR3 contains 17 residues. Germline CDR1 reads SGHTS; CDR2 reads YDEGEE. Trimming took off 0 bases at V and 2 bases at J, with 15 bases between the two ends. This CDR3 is CASSLVHGAGTYNEQFF. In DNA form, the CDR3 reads TGTGCCAGCAGCTTGGTTCACGGCGCGGGAACCTACAATGAGCAGTTCTTC.

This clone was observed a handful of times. CDR3: CAISERQGVSKAFF. In DNA form, the CDR3 reads TGTGCCATCAGTGAAAGGCAGGGGGTTAGCAAAGCTTTCTTT. The rearrangement links TRBV10-3 to TRBJ1-1; TRBD1 aligns across 7 bases. The ends lost 3 bases at V and 9 bases at J; junction bases unmatched: 10. Germline CDR1 reads ENHRY; CDR2 reads SYGVKD. The CDR3 contains 14 residues.

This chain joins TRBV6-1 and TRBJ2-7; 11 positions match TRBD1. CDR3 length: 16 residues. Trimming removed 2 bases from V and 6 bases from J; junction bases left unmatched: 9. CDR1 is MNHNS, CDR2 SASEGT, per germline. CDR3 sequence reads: CASSEYVWTGGFEQYF. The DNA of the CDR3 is TGTGCCAGCAGTGAATACGTCTGGACAGGGGGCTTCGAGCAGTACTTC.

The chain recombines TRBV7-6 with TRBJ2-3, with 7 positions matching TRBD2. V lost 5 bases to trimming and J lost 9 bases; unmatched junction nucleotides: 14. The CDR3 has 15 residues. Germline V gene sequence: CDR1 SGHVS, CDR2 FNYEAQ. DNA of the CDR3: TGTGCCAGCAGCCCCGAGGAGCGGGGAGGCCGGACGCAGTATTTT. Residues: CASSPEERGGRTQYF.

The CDR3 sequence is CASSDLGVAGSEQFF. Written as DNA, the CDR3 is TGTGCCAGCAGTGATTTAGGGGTAGCGGGATCGGAGCAGTTCTTC. This chain connects TRBV6-4 to TRBJ2-1; 8 nucleotides agree with TRBD2. The CDR3 has 15 amino acids. Germline values: CDR1 MRHNA, CDR2 SNTAGT. The J segment lost 10 bases and the V segment lost 3 bases, leaving 11 bases of the junction unmatched.

The DNA of the CDR3 is TGTGCCAGCAGTTTATCACAGTCAGATTCACCCCTCCACTTT. Amino acid sequence: CASSLSQSDSPLHF. This rearrangement joins TRBV28 to TRBJ1-6; D gene unclear. CDR1 is MDHEN, CDR2 SYDVKM, per germline. V was clipped by 1 base and J by 8 bases, with 9 bases between them. CDR3 length: 14 amino acids.

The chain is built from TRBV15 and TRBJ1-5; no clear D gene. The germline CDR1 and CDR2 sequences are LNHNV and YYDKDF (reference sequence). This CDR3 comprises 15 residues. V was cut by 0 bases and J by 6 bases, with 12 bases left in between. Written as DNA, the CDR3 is TGTGCCACCAGCAGAGATCGGGGAGCATCTCAGCCCCAGCATTTT. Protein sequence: CATSRDRGASQPQHF.

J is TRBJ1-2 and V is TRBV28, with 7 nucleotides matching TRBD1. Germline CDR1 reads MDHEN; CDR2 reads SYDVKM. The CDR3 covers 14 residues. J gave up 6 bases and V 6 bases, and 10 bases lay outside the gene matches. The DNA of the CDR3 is TGTGCCAGCAGGTTGCCGACAGGGTCAAATGGCTACACCTTC. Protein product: CASRLPTGSNGYTF.

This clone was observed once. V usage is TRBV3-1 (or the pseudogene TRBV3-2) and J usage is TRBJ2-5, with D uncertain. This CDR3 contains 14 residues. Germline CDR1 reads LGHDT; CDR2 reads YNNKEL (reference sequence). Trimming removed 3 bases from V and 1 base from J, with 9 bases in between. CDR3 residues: CASSHTRIQETQYF. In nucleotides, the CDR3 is TGTGCCAGCAGCCATACGAGGATCCAAGAGACCCAGTACTTC.

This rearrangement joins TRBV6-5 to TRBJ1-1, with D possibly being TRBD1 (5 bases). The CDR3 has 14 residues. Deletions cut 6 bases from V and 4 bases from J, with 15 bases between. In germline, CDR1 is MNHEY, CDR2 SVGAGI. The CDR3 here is CASSPGLGGTEAFF. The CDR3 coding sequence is TGTGCCAGCAGCCCAGGACTGGGGGGCACTGAAGCTTTCTTT.

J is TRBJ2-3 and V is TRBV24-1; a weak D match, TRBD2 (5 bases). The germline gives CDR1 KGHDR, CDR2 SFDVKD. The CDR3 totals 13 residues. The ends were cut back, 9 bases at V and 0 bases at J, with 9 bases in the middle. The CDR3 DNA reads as TGTGCCACCGAGGGCGGGAGCACAGATACGCAGTATTTT. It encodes CATEGGSTDTQYF.

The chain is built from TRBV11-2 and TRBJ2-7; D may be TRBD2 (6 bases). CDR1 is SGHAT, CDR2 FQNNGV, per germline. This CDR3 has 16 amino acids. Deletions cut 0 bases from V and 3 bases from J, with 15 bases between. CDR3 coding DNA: TGTGCCAGCAGCTTAGAAATGGCTAGCGCCCGCTACGAGCAGTACTTC. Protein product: CASSLEMASARYEQYF. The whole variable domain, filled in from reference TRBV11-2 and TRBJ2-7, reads EAGVAQSPRYKIIEKRQSVAFWCNPISGHATLYWYQQILGQGPKLLIQFQNNGVVDDSQLPKDRFSAERLKGVDSTLKIQPAKLEDSAVYLCASSLEMASARYEQYFGPGTRLTVT.

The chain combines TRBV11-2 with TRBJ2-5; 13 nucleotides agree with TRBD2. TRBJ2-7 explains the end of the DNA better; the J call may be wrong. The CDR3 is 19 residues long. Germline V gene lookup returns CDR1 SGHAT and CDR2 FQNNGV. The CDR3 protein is CASSPRGQLAGGYPYEQYF. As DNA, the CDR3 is TGTGCCAGCAGCCCCAGGGGACAACTAGCGGGAGGGTACCCCTACGAGCAGTACTTC.